The entry below describes one TCR beta chain. In the authors' methods: Reference gene primer amplification in the assay estimated nucleated cell counts. The table came from immunoSEQ multiplex PCR; TCRdb's copy has only in-frame clones and leaves some out. The V and J calls and clone size come from that table; D and trimming were worked out from the DNA. This sample yields approximately 190,000 clones, of which approximately 84% are seen a single time; roughly 5.3% belongs to the top ten. Germline CDR1 is LNHDA and CDR2 is SQIVND (reference sequence). Germline trimming cut 5 bases from V and 5 bases from J; bases unmatched to any gene: 8. This CDR3 region has 14 residues. The entry originates in a study of blood T cell repertoires in COVID-19. Study as a whole: COVID-19 samples, acute and convalescent, were from the United States, Italy and Spain. The cDNA or gDNA used as material had been derived from T cells, B-cell-depleted T cells, or PBMCs.

The sample consisted of peripheral blood. The chain carries TRBV19 and TRBJ1-1, with 7 bases lining up with TRBD1. This TCR was recovered from a woman in her 70s with active or convalescent COVID-19. CDR3 residues: CASSLGQSRTEAFF. The CDR3 nucleotides read TGTGCCAGTAGTCTGGGACAGTCGCGGACTGAAGCTTTCTTT.